Sequencing of this T cell receptor beta chain was carried out in a study of cytomegalovirus exposure and HLA in healthy donors. Deletions cut 4 bases from V and 0 bases from J, with 10 bases between. Germline CDR1 reads LNHDA; CDR2 reads SQIVND (reference sequence). The CDR3 consists of 15 residues. PCR employed 60 Vbeta and 13 Jbeta primers. TCRdb keeps only in-frame clones here, not all; method: immunoSEQ multiplex PCR. Its clone listing holds some 200,000 clones. The rearrangement joins TRBV19 to TRBJ1-3, with TRBD1 as a possible D gene (6 bases). This TCR came from a woman younger than 30 in good health and CMV-seropositive. The specimen was PBMCs. The DNA of the CDR3 is TGTGCCAGTAGTACAGGGGCCAACTCTGGAAACACCATATATTTT. Translating it yields CASSTGANSGNTIYF.